Listed here is a single T cell receptor beta chain. Its antigen is as yet unknown. The data are from a study of cytomegalovirus exposure and HLA in healthy donors. Regarding the study as a whole: One variant, a missense change in DCLRE1C, was linked in a later analysis to TCR beta V- and J-gene trimming.

Germline V gives CDR1 SGHAT, CDR2 FQNNGV. CDR3 length: 13 residues. Trimming took off 1 base at V and 7 bases at J, with 8 bases between the two ends. Vbeta (60) and Jbeta (13) primers were used in the PCR. Produced via immunoSEQ multiplex PCR; TCRdb's table is partial and in-frame only. The table records under 150,000 clones, 70% to 80% of them present only once. The chain carries TRBV11-2 and TRBJ2-1; D gene unclear. The sequenced material came from PBMCs. The TCR comes from a human donor in good health. This CDR3 reads CASSLVDRNEQFF. The CDR3 coding sequence is TGTGCCAGCAGCTTAGTCGATCGGAATGAGCAGTTCTTC.